The rows below give T cell receptor beta chains drawn from one sample of a study of molecular identifiers for immune sequencing clone quantification. TCRdb processed the PCR reads anew with MiXCR; each CDR3 protein has one entry. The table lists approximately 670,000 distinct CDR3 sequences, roughly 21% of them singletons. Sequencing input: naive CD8+ T cells from blood, with Jurkat cell RNA spiked in. The receptor source for this set is a human donor in good health. Some libraries in this study had Jurkat cell RNA spiked in. The conserved cysteine and the conserved F or W are not part of the CDR3 here. Fields, in order: J gene, V gene, CDR3 protein.

TRBJ2-7 TRBV19 ASSLGISGSYEQY
TRBJ2-1 TRBV5-1 ASSLVIRVPEQF
TRBJ2-7 TRBV28 ASSFRGRTSYEQY
TRBJ1-1 TRBV29-1 SAIGQGGYTEAF
TRBJ2-5 TRBV24-1 ATMGDEETQY
TRBJ2-3 TRBV7-8 ASSGYRLAGRSTDTQY
TRBJ2-7 TRBV20-1 SARDAGPYEQY
TRBJ1-2 TRBV7-9 ASSSLEATNYGYT
TRBJ2-7 TRBV4-3 ASSQASSGYEQY
TRBJ1-5 TRBV20-1 SAILDRVISQPQH
TRBJ1-2 TRBV19 ATWAGMDLRYGYT
TRBJ1-1 TRBV5-4 ASTQLSGEAF
TRBJ2-3 TRBV12-3/TRBV12-4 ASSSIGIEKDTQY
TRBJ2-2 TRBV11-3 ASSLVGLAGVPGELF
TRBJ2-5 TRBV12-3/TRBV12-4 ASSELYRATSNPQY
TRBJ2-7 TRBV6-1 ASSDWGSSYEQY
TRBJ2-5 TRBV19 ASRDVGQETQY
TRBJ1-1 TRBV19 ASSMSWVTEAF
TRBJ2-5 TRBV10-3 AISGASGGQETQY
TRBJ1-4 TRBV7-9 ASSLKPGQGAEKLF
TRBJ2-3 TRBV7-9 ASSPKYGTSGADTRY
TRBJ2-2 TRBV6-5 ASTPDIDTGELF
TRBJ2-2 TRBV19 ASSLWERGTGELF
TRBJ2-7 TRBV13 ASSPVGLAVYEPY
TRBJ1-1 TRBV15 ATADRGDTEAF
TRBJ2-1 TRBV5-1 ASSTWTGLNNEQF
TRBJ2-7 TRBV6-5 ASSPGQGFREQY
TRBJ2-3 TRBV28 VNSFEAGFRY
TRBJ1-5 TRBV12-3/TRBV12-4 ASSFGGIQPQH
TRBJ1-1 TRBV11-2 ASREWGFATEAF
TRBJ2-7 TRBV6-2/TRBV6-3 ASSYFPGDRGAYEQY
TRBJ2-2 TRBV5-1 ASSPSSGRTDTGELF
TRBJ1-3 TRBV5-1 ASSLDGISGNTIY
TRBJ2-1 TRBV4-3 ASSQDRGNYNEQF
TRBJ1-2 TRBV27 ASSLTGRAYGYT
TRBJ2-7 TRBV3-2 ASSHPTGQAYEQY
TRBJ1-6 TRBV20-1 SARDLRGPLIALH
TRBJ2-7 TRBV27 ASGLTGTGHDEQY
TRBJ2-5 TRBV20-1 SARGPGFRETQY
TRBJ2-1 TRBV7-8 ASGPRDRGGNEQF
TRBJ2-7 TRBV6-1 ASSASGTIFHEQY
TRBJ1-2 TRBV30 AWSVTLGQPYGYT
TRBJ2-5 TRBV4-1 ASSQVEGLQETQY
TRBJ2-5 TRBV12-3/TRBV12-4 ASSLGGAPQETQY
TRBJ2-7 TRBV20-1 SARGGLTYEQY
TRBJ2-7 TRBV20-1 SARKNREGNEQY
TRBJ2-4 TRBV6-2/TRBV6-3 ASSKGQGSGPKNIQY
TRBJ2-5 TRBV4-3 ASSQDYLGAGETQY
TRBJ2-7 TRBV7-6 ASTRRAGVQYEQY
TRBJ2-7 TRBV5-4 ASSPWGGNEQY
TRBJ2-7 TRBV7-9 ASSIRGEQSILYEQY
TRBJ2-7 TRBV20-1 SARDLAGSTYEQY